Each of the 17 T cell receptor beta chains below was sequenced from the same sample in a study of T cell repertoires in aging, cancer and after chemotherapy. The template was genomic DNA from peripheral blood, not RNA. TRB rearrangements spanning V, D and J were amplified using mixed TRB-A/B primers. TCRdb reprocessed the multiplex PCR reads via MiXCR and lists one record per CDR3 protein. The sample has about 2,000 distinct CDR3 sequences, around 36% seen once; the top ten hold about a quarter. Sequencing was performed on blood. All receptors derive from a human donor with a solid tumor.

The rearrangement joins TRBV10-3 to TRBJ1-5; no clear D gene. The V gene lost 8 bases and the J gene lost 4 bases, with 15 bases spanning the gap. Germline CDR1 is ENHRY and CDR2 is SYGVKD. The CDR3 covers 14 residues. The CDR3 DNA reads as TGTGCCATCTCTGCCGGGATGACTAATCAGCCCCAGCATTTT. Translation: CAISAGMTNQPQHF.

The chain recombines TRBV12-3 or TRBV12-4 with TRBJ2-2; D gene unclear. V lost 5 bases and J 4 bases, leaving 11 bases between the germline ends. This CDR3 region has 14 residues. The CDR3 reads CASSGILGTGELFF. CDR3 DNA: TGTGCCAGCAGTGGGATCCTCGGCACCGGGGAGCTGTTTTTT.

In this sample, this clonotype turned up a few times. This rearrangement joins TRBV10-3 to TRBJ2-5; no clear D. Germline CDR1 reads ENHRY; CDR2 reads SYGVKD. V was shortened by 5 bases and J by 2 bases, with 0 bases between the two germline ends. This CDR3 region has 10 residues. DNA of the CDR3: TGTGCCATCAGTCAAGAGACCCAGTACTTC. It encodes CAISQETQYF.

The chain carries TRBV27 and TRBJ1-2, with a weak D call TRBD1 (5 bases). Trimming shortened V by 2 bases and J by 2 bases, and 6 bases separated the two germline ends. This CDR3 has 13 residues. Germline V gene lookup returns CDR1 MNHEY and CDR2 SMNVEV (reference sequence). The CDR3 DNA reads TGTGCCAGCAGTTTAGGGGGAAACTATGGCTACACCTTC. Translated, it gives CASSLGGNYGYTF.

V gene TRBV7-6 combines with J gene TRBJ1-2; D is possibly TRBD1 (6 bases). V was trimmed by 2 bases and J by 8 bases, leaving 9 bases between them. The CDR3 contains 12 residues. Germline CDR1 and CDR2: SGHVS and FNYEAQ. CDR3: CASSLNRAGYTF. The CDR3 DNA is TGTGCCAGCAGCTTAAACAGGGCCGGCTACACCTTC.

The chain links TRBV24-1 to TRBJ2-5; TRBD2 matches 7 bases. Germline CDR1 is KGHDR and CDR2 is SFDVKD. Losses at the gene ends were 4 bases for V and 2 bases for J; bases not matched to a gene: 3. The CDR3 has 14 residues. In nucleotides, the CDR3 is TGTGCCACCAGTGAGGGGGGGGAACAAGAGACCCAGTACTTC. Amino acids: CATSEGGEQETQYF.

The J gene is TRBJ2-7, the V gene TRBV2; 10 bases align to TRBD1. Germline assignment: CDR1 SNHLY and CDR2 FYNNEI. With 8 bases clipped from V and 3 bases from J, the junction kept 10 bases outside the gene matches. The CDR3 is made up of 15 amino acids. The DNA of the CDR3 is TGTGCCAGCGCAGAGGGGCGGGACAGGGGCTACGAGCAGTACTTC. This codes for CASAEGRDRGYEQYF.

The chain links TRBV30 to TRBJ2-2, with a tentative D call TRBD1 (5 bases). Looked up from germline, CDR1 is GTSNPN and CDR2 is SVGIG (reference sequence). Trimming pared 8 bases from V and 1 base from J, leaving 14 bases between. The CDR3 sequence is 14 residues long. The CDR3 loop is CAGDTGQNTGELFF. CDR3 sequence (DNA): TGTGCCGGGGATACCGGACAGAACACCGGGGAGCTGTTTTTT.

This clonotype was seen more than once but under ten times. This chain joins TRBV12-3 or TRBV12-4 and TRBJ1-1; D remains unclear. V lost 6 bases, J lost 6 bases, and 11 bases lay in between. This CDR3 comprises 12 residues. The CDR3 protein is CASSHGVAEAFF. CDR3 DNA sequence: TGTGCCAGCAGCCACGGTGTCGCTGAAGCTTTCTTT.

J is TRBJ2-7 and V is TRBV6-1, with 12 bases that match TRBD1. CDR1 MNHNS and CDR2 SASEGT come from the germline V gene. J gave up 6 bases and V 2 bases, and 14 bases lay outside the gene matches. The CDR3 sequence is 18 residues long. The CDR3 is CASSETSPGGQGAGEQYF. CDR3 DNA: TGTGCCAGCAGTGAAACATCTCCCGGGGGACAGGGGGCTGGCGAGCAGTACTTC.

This clonotype was counted a few times. This chain joins TRBV13 and TRBJ1-2; 11 nucleotides match TRBD1. CDR3 length: 14 residues. Per the germline V gene, CDR1 is PRHDT and CDR2 is FYEKMQ (reference sequence). J lost 8 bases, V lost 3 bases, and 5 bases had no gene match. The CDR3 loop reads CASSFGQGAYGYTF. CDR3 nucleotides: TGTGCCAGCAGCTTCGGACAGGGGGCCTACGGCTACACCTTC.

The gene calls are TRBV24-1 and TRBJ2-1; D ambiguous. Trimming pared 4 bases from V and 12 bases from J, leaving 9 bases between. The length of the CDR3 is 11 residues. The germline CDR1 and CDR2 sequences are KGHDR and SFDVKD. The CDR3 loop is CATSEGLVQFF. CDR3 in DNA: TGTGCCACCAGTGAGGGGTTAGTGCAGTTCTTC.

This clonotype is labeled medium-sized. CDR3 nucleotides: TGTGCCAGCAGCTTAGGAGGCGGGAGGGCCCTCAGTGAGCAGTTCTTC. This sequence encodes CASSLGGGRALSEQFF. The V call is TRBV7-6, the J call TRBJ2-1, with 9 bases lining up with TRBD2. V lost 1 base, J lost 9 bases, and 10 bases stayed unmatched. The CDR3 spans 16 residues. Germline V gene lookup returns CDR1 SGHVS and CDR2 FNYEAQ.

V and J are TRBV24-1 and TRBJ2-7; 8 bases align to TRBD2. V gave up 3 bases and J gave up 4 bases; unmatched junction bases: 19. The germline V gene has CDR1 KGHDR and CDR2 SFDVKD. CDR3 size: 19 residues. This CDR3 is CATSDAVLNSGGQPYEQYF. The CDR3 DNA reads TGTGCCACCAGTGATGCCGTCCTTAATTCGGGGGGGCAGCCGTACGAGCAGTACTTC.

The V call is TRBV18, the J call TRBJ1-2; possible D gene TRBD1, 5 bases. The ends were cut back, 3 bases at V and 3 bases at J, with 14 bases in the middle. The CDR3 loop spans 15 amino acids. Germline V lookup: CDR1 KGHSH, CDR2 LQKENI. CDR3 bases: TGTGCCAGCTCACCGGGACCGGGGGGGGACTATGGCTACACCTTC. Protein product: CASSPGPGGDYGYTF. Using reference TRBV18 and TRBJ1-2 for the parts outside the CDR3, the full variable domain is NAGVMQNPRHLVRRRGQEARLRCSPMKGHSHVYWYRQLPEEGLKFMVYLQKENIIDESGMPKERFSAEFPKEGPSILRIQQVVRGDSAAYFCASSPGPGGDYGYTFGSGTRLTVV.

The rearrangement links TRBV6-5 to TRBJ2-2; D is possibly TRBD1 (6 bases). Looked up from germline, CDR1 is MNHEY and CDR2 is SVGAGI. V was clipped by 5 bases and J by 5 bases, with 6 bases between them. This CDR3 has 12 residues. The CDR3 sequence is CASSDRTGELFF. CDR3 DNA: TGTGCCAGCAGTGACAGGACCGGGGAGCTGTTTTTT.

This clonotype showed up just a few times. V usage is TRBV6-6 and J usage is TRBJ1-3; unclear D gene. The length of the CDR3 is 12 residues. Germline CDR1 MNHNY, CDR2 SVGAGI (reference sequence). Deletions cut 7 bases from V and 3 bases from J, with 7 bases between. The CDR3 protein is CASTDGGNTIYF. Here the CDR3 DNA reads TGTGCCAGCACAGACGGTGGAAACACCATATATTTT.